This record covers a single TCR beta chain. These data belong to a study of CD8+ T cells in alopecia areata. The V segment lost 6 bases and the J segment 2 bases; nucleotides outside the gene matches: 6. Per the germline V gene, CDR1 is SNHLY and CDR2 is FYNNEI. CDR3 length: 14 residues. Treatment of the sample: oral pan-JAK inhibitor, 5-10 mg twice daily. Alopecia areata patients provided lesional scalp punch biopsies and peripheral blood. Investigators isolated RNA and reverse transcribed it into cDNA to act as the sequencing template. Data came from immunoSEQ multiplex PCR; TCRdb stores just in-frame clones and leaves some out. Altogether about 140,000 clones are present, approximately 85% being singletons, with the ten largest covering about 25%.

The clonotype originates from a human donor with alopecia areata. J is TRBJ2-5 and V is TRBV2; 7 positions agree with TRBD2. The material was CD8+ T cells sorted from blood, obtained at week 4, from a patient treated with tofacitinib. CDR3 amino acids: CASRRTSEQETQYF. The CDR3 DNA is TGTGCCAGCAGACGCACTAGCGAGCAAGAGACCCAGTACTTC.